These 11 T cell receptor beta chains share one sample of origin, sequenced in a study of identical twins. Via MiXCR, TCRdb re-called the 5' RACE reads, giving one row per CDR3 protein. The sample contains about 700,000 distinct CDR3 sequences, 6% to 6.5% of which appear only once. Sequenced sample: naive T cells sorted from blood. Receptors originate from a man younger than 30 in good health.

The table lists this clonotype with many counts. The chain links TRBV29-1 to TRBJ2-5; 10 bases align to TRBD2. Germline values: CDR1 SQVTM, CDR2 ANQGSEA. V dropped 1 base and J dropped 6; count of bases not matched to a gene: 5. The CDR3 is 14 amino acids. CDR3 nucleotides: TGCAGCGTTGAAGGGCTAGCGGGAGACAAGACCCAGTACTTC. Translated, it gives CSVEGLAGDKTQYF.

V is TRBV5-1 and J is TRBJ2-1; 9 positions agree with TRBD2. The germline gives CDR1 SGHRS, CDR2 YFSETQ. J gave up 8 bases and V 4 bases, and 13 bases lay outside the gene matches. The CDR3 consists of 16 residues. In DNA form, the CDR3 reads TGCGCCAGCAGCCTCCGGGGGACTAGCACGCAGTATGAGCAGTTCTTC. It yields the protein CASSLRGTSTQYEQFF.

The chain recombines TRBV4-3 with TRBJ2-3; 14 bases line up with TRBD2. The CDR3 loop spans 16 amino acids. V trimming: 1 base; J trimming: 8 bases; junction bases outside the gene matches: 5. Germline CDR1 and CDR2: LGHNA and YSLEER. The CDR3 DNA sequence: TGCGCCAGCAGCCAAGGGACTAGCGGGAGGTTAATTACGCAGTATTTT. Its protein is CASSQGTSGRLITQYF.

In this sample, this clonotype turned up many times. V gene TRBV15 combines with J gene TRBJ2-2, with 9 nucleotides matching TRBD2. The CDR3 spans 13 residues. Unmatched junction bases numbered 0, after V lost 6 bases and J lost 4 bases. Germline loops: CDR1 LNHNV, CDR2 YYDKDF (reference sequence). CDR3: CATRREGTGELFF. CDR3 DNA sequence: TGTGCCACCAGGCGGGAGGGCACCGGGGAGCTGTTTTTT.

This clonotype was counted at least ten times. This chain joins TRBV20-1 and TRBJ2-1; TRBD2 agrees at 10 bases. The CDR3 sequence is 15 residues long. V dropped 3 bases and J dropped 0; count of bases not matched to a gene: 2. Germline V gives CDR1 DFQATT, CDR2 SNEGSKA (reference sequence). The chain's CDR3 is CSASPSGSSYNEQFF. The CDR3 nucleotides read TGCAGTGCTAGTCCTAGCGGGAGCTCCTACAATGAGCAGTTCTTC.

This clonotype was counted at least ten times. The rearrangement uses TRBV10-3 and TRBJ2-3; D gene uncertain. Per germline, CDR1 ENHRY and CDR2 SYGVKD. The CDR3 extends over 13 amino acids. Trimming cost V 6 bases and J 4 bases, with 11 bases left between them. This CDR3 reads CAIRVGDADTQYF. Written as DNA, the CDR3 is TGTGCCATCAGGGTCGGAGACGCAGATACGCAGTATTTT.

This clonotype was seen many times. This chain connects TRBV3-1 to TRBJ2-7, with unresolved D. The V and J ends lost 1 base and 1 base respectively, with 8 bases between them. The length of the CDR3 is 14 residues. CDR1 and CDR2 (germline): LGHDT, YNNKEL (reference sequence). The CDR3 protein is CASSQGPVSYEQYF. Here the CDR3 DNA reads TGTGCCAGCAGCCAAGGGCCAGTTTCCTACGAGCAGTACTTC.

This clonotype was seen at least ten times. The chain is built from TRBV4-3 and TRBJ1-2; D call uncertain. V dropped 0 bases and J dropped 1 base, with 6 bases sitting between them. CDR3 length: 14 amino acids. Germline CDR1 reads LGHNA; CDR2 reads YSLEER. The CDR3 nucleotides read TGCGCCAGCAGCCAAGAAACGGTTAACTATGGCTACACCTTC. Translating it yields CASSQETVNYGYTF.

This clonotype was found many times. The chain recombines TRBV4-2 with TRBJ2-2, with 11 bases aligning to TRBD2. J lost 4 bases, V lost 2 bases, and 3 bases had no gene match. The CDR3 contains 16 residues. Germline values: CDR1 LGHNA, CDR2 YNFKEQ. The DNA for the CDR3 is TGTGCCAGCAGCCAACCTGGACTAGCGGGCACCGGGGAGCTGTTTTTT. Protein sequence: CASSQPGLAGTGELFF.

The gene calls are TRBV13 and TRBJ1-3; D is uncertain. Germline V CDR1 and CDR2: PRHDT, FYEKMQ (reference sequence). The CDR3 totals 13 residues. The ends were cut back, 6 bases at V and 4 bases at J, with 10 bases in the middle. CDR3 sequence (DNA): TGTGCCAGCAGTGGAGATCCGGGAAACACCATATATTTT. It codes for CASSGDPGNTIYF. Full variable domain (outside the CDR3, taken from reference TRBV13 and TRBJ1-3): AAGVIQSPRHLIKEKRETATLKCYPIPRHDTVYWYQQGPGQDPQFLISFYEKMQSDKGSIPDRFSAQQFSDYHSELNMSSLELGDSALYFCASSGDPGNTIYFGEGSWLTVV.

V gene TRBV5-6 combines with J gene TRBJ2-2; 7 nucleotides line up with TRBD2. CDR1 and CDR2 from the germline V gene are SGHDT and YYEEEE. The J segment lost 6 bases and the V segment lost 6 bases, leaving 8 bases of the junction unmatched. The CDR3 sequence is 14 residues long. The CDR3 DNA reads TGTGCCAGCATCCTGATGGGGGGGGCCGGGGAGCTGTTTTTT. Its translation is CASILMGGAGELFF.